Below, 17 T cell receptor beta chains from the same sample are listed, as sequenced in a study of graft-versus-host responses after intestinal transplantation. The repertoire was sequenced with immunoSEQ multiplex PCR; TCRdb's copy has only in-frame clones and lacks some. The sample consists of around 10,000 clones, around 93% of them appearing once. Sample: PBMCs, taken around nine weeks after transplant. These receptor sequences come from a human patient who received an intestinal transplant, so some T cells may come from the graft donor.

V usage is TRBV7-2 and J usage is TRBJ1-1, with TRBD1 as a possible D gene (6 bases). The CDR3 totals 15 residues. Germline V gene data show CDR1 as SGHTA and CDR2 as FQGNSA. V gave up 0 bases and J gave up 4 bases, with 12 bases separating them. The CDR3 nucleotides read TGTGCCAGCAGCTTAGCAAGGGGGGGCGGCACTGAAGCTTTCTTT. Translated: CASSLARGGGTEAFF.

The CDR3 region has the DNA TGCGCCAGCAGCCAAGCGGGGGCCTACGAGCAGTACTTC. Amino acids: CASSQAGAYEQYF. The chain has TRBV4-3 and TRBJ2-7; tentatively, D is TRBD2 (6 bases). Germline V CDR1 and CDR2: LGHNA, YSLEER. CDR3 length: 13 amino acids. The V end lost 1 base, the J end lost 2 bases, and 6 bases lay between the germline ends.

The chain links TRBV7-6 to TRBJ1-5; the D is unclear. Per germline, CDR1 SGHVS and CDR2 FNYEAQ. Trimming stripped 5 bases from V and 0 bases from J, with 11 bases between. This CDR3 comprises 15 residues. The CDR3 nucleotides are TGTGCCAGCAGCCAAGGATGGGATAGCAATCAGCCCCAGCATTTT. This translates into CASSQGWDSNQPQHF.

V gene TRBV28 combines with J gene TRBJ1-5; 7 positions match TRBD1. V shed 0 bases, J shed 6 bases, and the junction held 2 bases outside the gene matches. The germline gives CDR1 MDHEN, CDR2 SYDVKM. This CDR3 comprises 14 residues. CDR3 sequence reads: CASSLWTGIQPQHF. For the CDR3, the DNA is TGTGCCAGCAGTTTATGGACAGGGATTCAGCCCCAGCATTTT.

This rearrangement joins TRBV7-6 to TRBJ1-4; no definite D call. This CDR3 contains 11 residues. CDR1 SGHVS and CDR2 FNYEAQ come from the germline V gene. Trimming pared 6 bases from V and 3 bases from J, leaving 2 bases between. CDR3 nucleotides: TGTGCCAGCAGATCTAATGAAAAACTGTTTTTT. Protein product: CASRSNEKLFF.

This chain connects TRBV7-6 to TRBJ2-6; D unclear. The CDR3 consists of 19 residues. Germline V gene data show CDR1 as SGHVS and CDR2 as FNYEAQ. Trimming stripped 5 bases from V and 5 bases from J, with 25 bases between. The CDR3 DNA reads TGTGCCAGCAGCAACAATCATGAATCTTCACAAAGTCGGGCCAACGTCCTGACTTTC. Its protein is CASSNNHESSQSRANVLTF.

The V call is TRBV5-7, the J call TRBJ2-3; D uncertain. TRBV5-7 is assigned to the ORF class and has an uncertain function. CDR3 length equals 12 residues. V gave up 4 bases and J gave up 6 bases, with 9 bases separating them. The CDR3 DNA is TGTGCCAGCAGCCCCCTGAGGGATACGCAGTATTTT. Its translation is CASSPLRDTQYF.

The chain joins TRBV9 to TRBJ2-7; TRBD1 matches 7 bases. J lost 3 bases, V lost 10 bases, and 10 bases had no gene match. Germline V gene data show CDR1 as SGDLS and CDR2 as YYNGEE. The CDR3 consists of 13 residues. Here the CDR3 DNA reads TGTGCCGGGAGTACAGGGGATGGCTACGAGCAGTACTTC. Its translation: CAGSTGDGYEQYF.

The V and J genes are TRBV5-6 and TRBJ2-7; 9 bases map to TRBD1. The length of the CDR3 is 15 residues. Per the germline V gene, CDR1 is SGHDT and CDR2 is YYEEEE. Germline trimming cut 5 bases from V and 4 bases from J; bases unmatched to any gene: 10. The CDR3 nucleotides read TGTGCCAGCAGAACCTGGGGACAGGGTATGTACGAGCAGTACTTC. Translating gives CASRTWGQGMYEQYF.

The chain employs TRBV30 and TRBJ1-4; D is ambiguous. Trimming shortened V by 4 bases and J by 0 bases, and 6 bases separated the two germline ends. CDR1 and CDR2 (germline): GTSNPN, SVGIG (reference sequence). This CDR3 contains 13 residues. The CDR3 region has the DNA TGTGCCTGGAAATCGGCAACTAATGAAAAACTGTTTTTT. It is translated as CAWKSATNEKLFF.

This clone was counted between two and nine times. The chain has TRBV10-3 and TRBJ1-2; 10 nucleotides line up with TRBD1. CDR1 ENHRY and CDR2 SYGVKD come from the germline V gene. Trimming removed 6 bases from V and 2 bases from J; junction bases left unmatched: 0. CDR3 length: 13 residues. Written as DNA, the CDR3 is TGTGCCATCAGGGACAGGGGGAACTATGGCTACACCTTC. It specifies CAIRDRGNYGYTF.

The chain has TRBV5-1 and TRBJ2-1; a weak D match, TRBD1 (5 bases). The germline V gene encodes CDR1 SGHRS and CDR2 YFSETQ. Trimming left V 2 bases short and J 9 bases short, with 18 bases between. The CDR3 consists of 15 residues. The CDR3 sequence is CASSFVVAGWREQFF. Written as DNA, the CDR3 is TGCGCCAGCAGCTTTGTGGTGGCAGGGTGGCGTGAGCAGTTCTTC.

The CDR3 DNA sequence: TGTGCCAGCAGTTACGGGGGAGGCAATGAGCAGTTCTTC. Amino acids: CASSYGGGNEQFF. This chain uses TRBV6-5 with TRBJ2-1; possible D gene TRBD2, 6 bases. From germline, CDR1 is MNHEY and CDR2 SVGAGI. V was cut by 2 bases and J by 6 bases, with 8 bases left in between. CDR3 length: 13 amino acids.

The genes are TRBV28 and TRBJ2-7, with TRBD1 identical over 8 bases. This CDR3 spans 14 amino acids. With 7 bases clipped from V and 3 bases from J, the junction kept 8 bases outside the gene matches. Germline CDR1 reads MDHEN; CDR2 reads SYDVKM. For the CDR3, the DNA is TGTGCCAGCAAAACCGGGACAGGATTCTACGAGCAGTACTTC. This translates into CASKTGTGFYEQYF.

As DNA, the CDR3 is TGTGCCAGCAGTGAATATGCATCTCAGCCCCAGCATTTT. This sequence encodes CASSEYASQPQHF. V is TRBV6-5 and J is TRBJ1-5, with D uncertain. The CDR3 has 13 residues. Trimming cost V 5 bases and J 6 bases, with 11 bases left between them. CDR1 is MNHEY and CDR2 is SVGAGI in the germline V gene.

The chain couples TRBV6-5 to TRBJ2-2; D is uncertain. Germline loops: CDR1 MNHEY, CDR2 SVGAGI. The ends were cut back, 2 bases at V and 1 base at J, with 5 bases in the middle. The CDR3 sequence is 14 residues long. CDR3 sequence: CASSYGRNTGELFF. Here the CDR3 DNA reads TGTGCCAGCAGTTACGGCAGGAACACCGGGGAGCTGTTTTTT.

This chain uses TRBV27 with TRBJ2-7; 11 bases map to TRBD2. The CDR3 sequence is 15 residues long. V lost 5 bases and J lost 2; bases outside the gene matches: 5. In germline, CDR1 is MNHEY, CDR2 SMNVEV (reference sequence). This chain's CDR3 is CASSQRTSGPYEQYF. In DNA, the CDR3 is TGTGCCAGCAGTCAGCGGACTAGCGGGCCCTACGAGCAGTACTTC.